This is a list of T cell receptor beta chains from one sample in a study of T cells in localized non-small cell lung cancer. Profiled with immunoSEQ multiplex PCR; TCRdb holds only in-frame clones, not every one. Of fewer than 40,000 clones in the sample, about 81% are singletons; the top ten hold 35% to 40%. The sequences come from peripheral blood, collected before any cancer treatment. Source of these receptors: a male donor older than 55 with stage II squamous cell lung carcinoma. CDR3s include the opening cysteine and the closing phenylalanine or tryptophan. The D gene is left open where the match is weak. Some rows mark clone size as missing; the rest say once, few, many or name a class of expanded clone.

D gene: NA; clone size: NA; J gene: TRBJ1-1; V gene: TRBV5-4; CDR3 protein: CASNKGLRAEGNEAFF; CDR3 DNA: TGTGCCAGCAACAAGGGCTTAAGGGCTGAGGGAAACGAAGCTTTCTTT
D gene: TRBD1; clone size: NA; J gene: TRBJ2-1; V gene: TRBV27; CDR3 protein: CASSIPGQLYNEQFF; CDR3 DNA: TGTGCCAGCAGTATACCGGGACAGCTCTATAATGAGCAGTTCTTC
D gene: TRBD1; clone size: once; J gene: TRBJ2-1; V gene: TRBV6-1; CDR3 protein: CASGGQRIYNEQFF; CDR3 DNA: TGTGCCAGCGGGGGACAGCGGATCTACAATGAGCAGTTCTTC
D gene: NA; clone size: NA; J gene: TRBJ1-3; V gene: TRBV7-2; CDR3 protein: CASSLRGQDGNTIYF; CDR3 DNA: TGTGCCAGCAGCTTAAGGGGTCAGGACGGAAACACCATATATTTT
D gene: NA; clone size: NA; J gene: TRBJ1-2; V gene: TRBV2; CDR3 protein: CASNPEGESGYTF; CDR3 DNA: TGTGCCAGCAACCCTGAGGGGGAGAGTGGCTACACCTTC
D gene: TRBD1; clone size: few; J gene: TRBJ1-1; V gene: TRBV7-2; CDR3 protein: CASSLDRWNTEAFF; CDR3 DNA: TGTGCCAGCAGCTTGGACAGGTGGAACACTGAAGCTTTCTTT
D gene: NA; clone size: NA; J gene: TRBJ2-7; V gene: TRBV5-1; CDR3 protein: CASSTSGTRTYEQYF; CDR3 DNA: TGCGCCAGCAGCACCTCCGGGACACGGACCTACGAGCAGTACTTC
D gene: NA; clone size: NA; J gene: TRBJ2-7; V gene: TRBV29-1; CDR3 protein: CSVWLGAYEQYF; CDR3 DNA: TGCAGCGTTTGGCTTGGGGCCTACGAGCAGTACTTC
D gene: NA; clone size: NA; J gene: TRBJ2-1; V gene: TRBV30; CDR3 protein: CAWSVRASRGPYWSSYNEQFF; CDR3 DNA: TGTGCCTGGAGTGTACGGGCCAGCAGGGGCCCTTACTGGAGCTCCTACAATGAGCAGTTCTTC
D gene: NA; clone size: NA; J gene: TRBJ2-7; V gene: TRBV5-1; CDR3 protein: CASSYDVRSSYEQYF; CDR3 DNA: TGCGCCAGCAGCTATGACGTAAGGAGCTCCTACGAGCAGTACTTC
D gene: NA; clone size: NA; J gene: TRBJ2-7; V gene: TRBV7-9; CDR3 protein: CASSLAGASSYEQYF; CDR3 DNA: TGTGCCAGCAGCCTTGCGGGGGCCTCCTCCTACGAGCAGTACTTC
D gene: TRBD1; clone size: NA; J gene: TRBJ2-5; V gene: TRBV19; CDR3 protein: CASSMAGQGQETQYF; CDR3 DNA: TGTGCCAGTAGTATGGCGGGACAGGGTCAAGAGACCCAGTACTTC
D gene: TRBD2; clone size: NA; J gene: TRBJ2-3; V gene: TRBV18; CDR3 protein: CASSPYSVSGRPTDTQYF; CDR3 DNA: TGTGCCAGCTCACCATACAGTGTCAGCGGGAGACCCACAGATACGCAGTATTTT
D gene: NA; clone size: once; J gene: TRBJ2-7; V gene: TRBV2; CDR3 protein: CASTPGSGVYEQYF; CDR3 DNA: TGTGCCAGCACCCCAGGGTCAGGCGTCTACGAGCAGTACTTC
D gene: NA; clone size: NA; J gene: TRBJ1-6; V gene: TRBV4-2; CDR3 protein: CASSQDYDSNSPLHF; CDR3 DNA: TGTGCCAGCAGCCAAGATTACGACAGCAATTCACCCCTCCACTTT
D gene: NA; clone size: NA; J gene: TRBJ2-4; V gene: TRBV19; CDR3 protein: CASNGQKNIQYF; CDR3 DNA: TGTGCCAGTAATGGACAGAAAAACATTCAGTACTTC
D gene: NA; clone size: NA; J gene: TRBJ2-1; V gene: TRBV11-3; CDR3 protein: CASSLDSTYNEQFF; CDR3 DNA: TGTGCCAGCAGCTTAGACTCCACCTACAATGAGCAGTTCTTC
D gene: NA; clone size: few; J gene: TRBJ1-3; V gene: TRBV4-2; CDR3 protein: CASMPLGRSGNTIYF; CDR3 DNA: TGTGCCAGCATGCCCCTTGGGCGCTCTGGAAACACCATATATTTT
D gene: NA; clone size: NA; J gene: TRBJ2-3; V gene: TRBV7-3; CDR3 protein: CASSYTSTDTQYF; CDR3 DNA: TGTGCCAGCAGTTATACTAGCACAGATACGCAGTATTTT
D gene: NA; clone size: NA; J gene: TRBJ2-1; V gene: TRBV18; CDR3 protein: CASSPNQGTGYNEQFF; CDR3 DNA: TGTGCCAGCTCTCCTAACCAAGGGACCGGATACAATGAGCAGTTCTTC
D gene: NA; clone size: NA; J gene: TRBJ2-7; V gene: TRBV6-5; CDR3 protein: CASSYGREDEQYF; CDR3 DNA: TGTGCCAGCAGTTACGGGCGAGAGGACGAGCAGTACTTC
D gene: NA; clone size: NA; J gene: TRBJ2-7; V gene: TRBV6-5; CDR3 protein: CASSYSWQGYEQYF; CDR3 DNA: TGTGCCAGCAGTTACTCCTGGCAGGGCTACGAGCAGTACTTC
D gene: TRBD1; clone size: NA; J gene: TRBJ2-7; V gene: TRBV7-6; CDR3 protein: CASSLTSGQTYEQYF; CDR3 DNA: TGTGCCAGCAGCTTAACTTCGGGACAGACCTACGAGCAGTACTTC
D gene: TRBD1; clone size: few; J gene: TRBJ1-1; V gene: TRBV9; CDR3 protein: CASSPHGQEDTEAFF; CDR3 DNA: TGTGCCAGCAGCCCCCATGGACAGGAGGACACTGAAGCTTTCTTT